This TCR beta chain comes out of a study of T cell changes during pregnancy in multiple sclerosis. Some clones are missing from TCRdb's copy, which holds only in-frame ones; the method was immunoSEQ multiplex PCR. The sample lists about 100,000 clones; approximately 94% were seen once. The CDR3 is 15 residues long. Germline V gene lookup returns CDR1 MDHEN and CDR2 SYDVKM. Unmatched junction bases numbered 9, after V lost 5 bases and J lost 3 bases. The clonotype comes from a female donor with multiple sclerosis, enrolled in a pregnancy study. This rearrangement joins TRBV28 to TRBJ1-1; TRBD1 agrees at 7 bases. The sample in question was peripheral blood, obtained before pregnancy. In DNA form, the CDR3 reads TGTGCCAGCAGTCCCCTCAGGGGGGCGGACACTGAAGCTTTCTTT. Its protein product is CASSPLRGADTEAFF.